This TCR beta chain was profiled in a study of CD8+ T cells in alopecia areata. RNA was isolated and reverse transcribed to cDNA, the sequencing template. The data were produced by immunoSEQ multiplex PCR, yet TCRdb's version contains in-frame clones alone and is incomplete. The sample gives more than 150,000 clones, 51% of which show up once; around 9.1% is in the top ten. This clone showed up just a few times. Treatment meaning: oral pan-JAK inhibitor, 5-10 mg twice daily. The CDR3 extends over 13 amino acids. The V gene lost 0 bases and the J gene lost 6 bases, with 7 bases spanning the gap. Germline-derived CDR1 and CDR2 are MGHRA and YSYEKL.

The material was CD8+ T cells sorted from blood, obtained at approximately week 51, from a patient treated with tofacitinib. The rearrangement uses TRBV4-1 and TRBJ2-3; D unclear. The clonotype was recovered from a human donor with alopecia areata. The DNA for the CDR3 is TGCGCCAGCAGCCAAGAAGGTAGCGATACGCAGTATTTT. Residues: CASSQEGSDTQYF.